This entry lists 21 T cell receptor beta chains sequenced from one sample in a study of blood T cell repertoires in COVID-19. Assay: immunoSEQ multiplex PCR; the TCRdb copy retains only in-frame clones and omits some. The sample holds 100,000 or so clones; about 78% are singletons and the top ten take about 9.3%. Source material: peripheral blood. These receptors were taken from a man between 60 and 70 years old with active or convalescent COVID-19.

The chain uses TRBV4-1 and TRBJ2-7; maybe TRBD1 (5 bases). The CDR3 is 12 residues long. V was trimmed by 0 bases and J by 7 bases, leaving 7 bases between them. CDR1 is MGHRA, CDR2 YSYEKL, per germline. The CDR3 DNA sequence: TGCGCCAGCAGCCAAGATAGGGGAGAGCAGTACGTC. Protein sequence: CASSQDRGEQYV.

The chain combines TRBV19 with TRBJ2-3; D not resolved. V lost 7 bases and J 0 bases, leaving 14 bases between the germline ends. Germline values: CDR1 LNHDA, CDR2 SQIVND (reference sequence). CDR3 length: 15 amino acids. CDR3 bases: TGTGCCAGTACCTCTCCCGGAGAAAGCACAGATACGCAGTATTTT. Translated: CASTSPGESTDTQYF.

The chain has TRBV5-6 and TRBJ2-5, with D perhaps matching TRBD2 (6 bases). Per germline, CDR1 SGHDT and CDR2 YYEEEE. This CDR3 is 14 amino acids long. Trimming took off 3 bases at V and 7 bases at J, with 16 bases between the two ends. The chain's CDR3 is CASSWGDRAGTQYF. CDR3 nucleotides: TGTGCCAGCAGCTGGGGGGACCGCGCGGGGACCCAGTACTTC.

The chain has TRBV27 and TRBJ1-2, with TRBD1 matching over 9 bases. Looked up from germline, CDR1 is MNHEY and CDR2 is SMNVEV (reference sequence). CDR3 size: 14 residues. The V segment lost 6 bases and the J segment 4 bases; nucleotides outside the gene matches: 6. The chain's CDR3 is CASRGTGRGYGYTF. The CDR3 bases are TGTGCCAGCAGGGGGACAGGGAGAGGCTATGGCTACACCTTC.

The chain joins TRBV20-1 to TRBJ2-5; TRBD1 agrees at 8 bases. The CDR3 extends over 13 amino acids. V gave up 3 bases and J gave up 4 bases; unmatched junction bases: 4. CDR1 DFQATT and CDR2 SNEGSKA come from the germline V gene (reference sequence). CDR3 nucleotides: TGCAGTGCTAGTAGGACAGGGAGAGAGACCCAGTACTTC. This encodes CSASRTGRETQYF.

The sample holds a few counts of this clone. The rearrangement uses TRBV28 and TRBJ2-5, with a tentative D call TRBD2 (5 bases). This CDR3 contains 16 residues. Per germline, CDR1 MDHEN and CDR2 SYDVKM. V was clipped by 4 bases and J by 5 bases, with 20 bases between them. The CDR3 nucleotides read TGTGCCAGCAGTTCAGAGGAGCGGATTCCCAGGGAGACCCAGTACTTC. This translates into CASSSEERIPRETQYF.

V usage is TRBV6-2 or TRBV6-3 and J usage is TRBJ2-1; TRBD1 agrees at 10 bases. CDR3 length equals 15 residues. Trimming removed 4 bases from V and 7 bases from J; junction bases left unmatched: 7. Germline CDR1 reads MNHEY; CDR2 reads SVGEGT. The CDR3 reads CASSSRQGAWNEQFF. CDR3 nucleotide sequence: TGTGCCAGCAGTTCCCGACAGGGGGCTTGGAATGAGCAGTTCTTC.

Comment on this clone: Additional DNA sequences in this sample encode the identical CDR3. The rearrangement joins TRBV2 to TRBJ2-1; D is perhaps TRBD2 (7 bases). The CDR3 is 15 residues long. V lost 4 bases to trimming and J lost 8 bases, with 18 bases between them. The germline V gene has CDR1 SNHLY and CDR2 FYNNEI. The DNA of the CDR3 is TGTGCCAGCAGTGGGGTGGGAGGGGGGGACGATGAGCAGTTCTTC. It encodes CASSGVGGGDDEQFF. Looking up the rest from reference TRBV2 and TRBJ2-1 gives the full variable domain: EPEVTQTPSHQVTQMGQEVILRCVPISNHLYFYWYRQILGQKVEFLVSFYNNEISEKSEIFDDQFSVERPDGSNFTLKIRSTKLEDSAMYFCASSGVGGGDDEQFFGPGTRLTVL.

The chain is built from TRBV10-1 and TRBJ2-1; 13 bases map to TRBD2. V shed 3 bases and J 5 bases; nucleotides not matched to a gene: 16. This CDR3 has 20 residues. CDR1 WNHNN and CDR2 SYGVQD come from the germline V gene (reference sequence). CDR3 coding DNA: TGCGCCAGCAGTGACCCAGGGGGGACTAGCGGGAAGGGAGGCCACAATGAGCAGTTCTTC. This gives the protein CASSDPGGTSGKGGHNEQFF.

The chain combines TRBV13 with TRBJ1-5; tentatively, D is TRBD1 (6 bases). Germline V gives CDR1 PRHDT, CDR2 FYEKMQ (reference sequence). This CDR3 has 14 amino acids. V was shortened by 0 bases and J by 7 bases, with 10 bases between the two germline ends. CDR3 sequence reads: CASSLGQGGQPQHF. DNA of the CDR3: TGTGCCAGCAGCTTAGGACAGGGTGGCCAGCCCCAGCATTTT.

The CDR3 DNA follows: TGTGCCAGCAGTCTCAACAACAGGGTTGGAGCTTTCTTT. Amino acids: CASSLNNRVGAFF. This chain uses TRBV6-5 with TRBJ1-1, with a tentative D call TRBD1 (6 bases). The CDR3 loop spans 13 amino acids. Germline V gene lookup returns CDR1 MNHEY and CDR2 SVGAGI. Trimming took off 5 bases at V and 10 bases at J, with 17 bases between the two ends.

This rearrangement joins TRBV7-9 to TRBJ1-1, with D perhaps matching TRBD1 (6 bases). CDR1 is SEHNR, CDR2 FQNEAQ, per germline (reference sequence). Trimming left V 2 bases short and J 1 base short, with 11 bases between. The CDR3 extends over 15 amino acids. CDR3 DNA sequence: TGTGCCAGCAGCTTACGGGCAGGGGCGAACACTGAAGCTTTCTTT. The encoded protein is CASSLRAGANTEAFF.

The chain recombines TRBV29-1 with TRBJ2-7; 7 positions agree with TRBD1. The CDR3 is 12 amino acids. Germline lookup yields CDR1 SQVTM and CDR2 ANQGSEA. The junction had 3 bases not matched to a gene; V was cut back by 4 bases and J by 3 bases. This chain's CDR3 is CSVGDSFYEQYF. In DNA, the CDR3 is TGCAGCGTTGGGGACAGCTTCTACGAGCAGTACTTC.

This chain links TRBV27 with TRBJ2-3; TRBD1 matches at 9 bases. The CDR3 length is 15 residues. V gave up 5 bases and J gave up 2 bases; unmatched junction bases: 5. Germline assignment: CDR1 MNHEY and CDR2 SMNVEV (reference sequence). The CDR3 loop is CASSGRDRVTDTQYF. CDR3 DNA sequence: TGTGCCAGCAGTGGTCGGGACAGGGTCACAGATACGCAGTATTTT.

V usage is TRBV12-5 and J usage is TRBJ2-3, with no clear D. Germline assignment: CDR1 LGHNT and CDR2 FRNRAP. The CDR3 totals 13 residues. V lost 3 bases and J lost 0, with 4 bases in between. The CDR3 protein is CASGFSSTDTQYF. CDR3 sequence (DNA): TGTGCTAGTGGTTTTAGTAGCACAGATACGCAGTATTTT. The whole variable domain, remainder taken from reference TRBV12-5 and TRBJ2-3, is DARVTQTPRHKVTEMGQEVTMRCQPILGHNTVFWYRQTMMQGLELLAYFRNRAPLDDSGMPKDRFSAEMPDATLATLKIQPSEPRDSAVYFCASGFSSTDTQYFGPGTRLTVL.

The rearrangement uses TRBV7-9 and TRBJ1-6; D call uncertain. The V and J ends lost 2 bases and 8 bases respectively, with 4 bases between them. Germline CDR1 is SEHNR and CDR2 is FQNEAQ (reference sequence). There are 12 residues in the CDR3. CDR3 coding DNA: TGTGCCAGCAGCTTATCAGATTCACCCCTCCACTTT. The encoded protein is CASSLSDSPLHF.

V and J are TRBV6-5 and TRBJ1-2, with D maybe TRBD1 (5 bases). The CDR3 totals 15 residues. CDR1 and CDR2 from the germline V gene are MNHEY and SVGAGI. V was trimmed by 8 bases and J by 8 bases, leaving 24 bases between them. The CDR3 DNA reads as TGTGCCAGCCGTACCCCGGGACTGGCCTCGGGAGGCTACACCTTC. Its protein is CASRTPGLASGGYTF.

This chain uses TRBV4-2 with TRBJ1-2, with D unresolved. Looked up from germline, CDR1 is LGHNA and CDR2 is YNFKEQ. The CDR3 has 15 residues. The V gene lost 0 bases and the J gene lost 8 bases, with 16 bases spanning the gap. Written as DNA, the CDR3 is TGTGCCAGCAGCCAAGAATCGTCAGGAAGGTTCGGCTACACCTTC. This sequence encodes CASSQESSGRFGYTF.

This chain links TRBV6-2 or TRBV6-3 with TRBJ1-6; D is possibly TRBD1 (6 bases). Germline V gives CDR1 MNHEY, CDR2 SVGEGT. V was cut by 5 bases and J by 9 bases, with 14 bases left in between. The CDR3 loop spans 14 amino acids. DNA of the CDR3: TGTGCCAGCAGTCCGGGACAAATGGGTTCACCCCTCCACTTT. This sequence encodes CASSPGQMGSPLHF.

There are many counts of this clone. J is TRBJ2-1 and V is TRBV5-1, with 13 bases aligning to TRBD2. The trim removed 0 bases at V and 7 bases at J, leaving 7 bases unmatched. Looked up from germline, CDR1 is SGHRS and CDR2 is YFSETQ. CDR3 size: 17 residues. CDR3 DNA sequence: TGCGCCAGCAGCTTGGATGTACTAGCGGGAGGGCTTAATGAGCAGTTCTTC. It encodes CASSLDVLAGGLNEQFF.

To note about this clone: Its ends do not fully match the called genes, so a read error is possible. The CDR3 sequence is CASRTSGGLSYEQYF. CDR3 bases: TGTGCTAGCAGGACTTCGGGGGGACTCTCCTACGAGCAGTACTTC. V and J are TRBV28 and TRBJ2-7; 7 nucleotides align to TRBD2. This CDR3 is 15 amino acids long. Germline V gene sequence: CDR1 MDHEN, CDR2 SYDVKM.